Listed below are T cell receptor beta chains from one sample, sequenced in a study. TCRdb used MiXCR to reprocess the RT-PCR reads, holding one entry per CDR3 protein. The sample includes 550,000 to 750,000 distinct CDR3 sequences, 12% to 15% of them seen just once. The sample consisted of memory CD4+ T cells from blood. These receptor sequences come from a female donor in good health, serving as a healthy control. Both conserved end residues are part of each CDR3. Each record gives: V gene, D gene, clone size, J gene, CDR3 protein, CDR3 DNA. A D gene is named only where the DNA matches it firmly. Some rows mark clone size as missing; the rest say once, few, many or name a class of expanded clone.

v_gene: TRBV11-3
d_gene: .
abundance: few
j_gene: TRBJ1-1
CDR3aa: CASSQGENTEAFF
CDR3nt: TGTGCCAGCAGCCAAGGGGAGAACACTGAAGCTTTCTTT

v_gene: TRBV20-1
d_gene: TRBD2
abundance: many
j_gene: TRBJ2-5
CDR3aa: CSALAGRQETQYF
CDR3nt: TGCAGTGCTTTAGCGGGAAGACAAGAGACCCAGTACTTC

v_gene: TRBV24-1
d_gene: .
abundance: many
j_gene: TRBJ2-3
CDR3aa: CATSGIPGRPDTQYF
CDR3nt: TGTGCCACCAGTGGGATCCCGGGCCGGCCAGATACGCAGTATTTT

v_gene: TRBV6-2/TRBV6-3
d_gene: TRBD2
abundance: .
j_gene: TRBJ2-5
CDR3aa: CASSLLTSGRVLVETQYF
CDR3nt: TGTGCCAGCAGCTTACTGACTAGCGGGAGGGTGTTGGTGGAGACCCAGTACTTC

v_gene: TRBV6-5
d_gene: .
abundance: .
j_gene: TRBJ2-6
CDR3aa: CASSYEVPGANVLTF
CDR3nt: TGTGCCAGCAGTTACGAGGTCCCTGGGGCCAACGTCCTGACTTTC

v_gene: TRBV7-6
d_gene: .
abundance: .
j_gene: TRBJ2-3
CDR3aa: CASSLILDTQYF
CDR3nt: TGTGCCAGCAGCTTGATATTGGATACGCAGTATTTT

v_gene: TRBV12-3/TRBV12-4
d_gene: .
abundance: few
j_gene: TRBJ1-5
CDR3aa: CASSLWFAREEQPQHF
CDR3nt: TGTGCCAGCAGTTTATGGTTCGCCAGGGAGGAGCAGCCCCAGCATTTT

v_gene: TRBV4-1
d_gene: TRBD1
abundance: many
j_gene: TRBJ1-2
CDR3aa: CASSQDRTGERGYTF
CDR3nt: TGCGCCAGCAGCCAAGACCGGACAGGGGAGCGTGGCTACACCTTC

v_gene: TRBV10-3
d_gene: TRBD2
abundance: .
j_gene: TRBJ2-1
CDR3aa: CAISDSSGGEQFF
CDR3nt: TGTGCCATCAGTGATTCCAGCGGGGGGGAGCAGTTCTTC

v_gene: TRBV7-2
d_gene: TRBD2
abundance: many
j_gene: TRBJ2-1
CDR3aa: CASSLRLATPYNEQFF
CDR3nt: TGTGCCAGCAGCTTAAGACTAGCGACACCGTACAATGAGCAGTTCTTC

v_gene: TRBV6-2/TRBV6-3
d_gene: TRBD2
abundance: many
j_gene: TRBJ2-3
CDR3aa: CASSYQAGVRTDTQYF
CDR3nt: TGTGCCAGCAGTTACCAAGCGGGAGTCCGCACAGATACGCAGTATTTT

v_gene: TRBV5-1
d_gene: .
abundance: many
j_gene: TRBJ1-2
CDR3aa: CASRADYGYTF
CDR3nt: TGTGCCAGCAGGGCCGACTATGGCTACACCTTC

v_gene: TRBV10-3
d_gene: .
abundance: .
j_gene: TRBJ2-5
CDR3aa: CAISAGEYQETQYF
CDR3nt: TGTGCCATCAGTGCAGGCGAGTACCAGGAGACCCAGTACTTC

v_gene: TRBV4-3
d_gene: .
abundance: many
j_gene: TRBJ1-1
CDR3aa: CASSHPGGGLTEAFF
CDR3nt: TGCGCCAGCAGCCACCCCGGAGGGGGGCTTACTGAAGCTTTCTTT

v_gene: TRBV9
d_gene: .
abundance: many
j_gene: TRBJ2-7
CDR3aa: CASSVGHRAYEQYF
CDR3nt: TGTGCCAGCAGCGTAGGGCACAGGGCGTACGAGCAGTACTTC

v_gene: TRBV15
d_gene: .
abundance: many
j_gene: TRBJ2-7
CDR3aa: CATSRDSPPSYEQYF
CDR3nt: TGTGCCACCAGCAGAGATTCACCACCATCTTACGAGCAGTACTTC

v_gene: TRBV6-2/TRBV6-3
d_gene: .
abundance: few
j_gene: TRBJ2-7
CDR3aa: CASTAERSYEQYF
CDR3nt: TGTGCCAGCACCGCCGAGCGATCCTACGAGCAGTACTTC

v_gene: TRBV10-3
d_gene: TRBD2
abundance: few
j_gene: TRBJ2-3
CDR3aa: CAIRSSGGADTQYF
CDR3nt: TGTGCCATCAGATCTAGCGGGGGAGCAGATACGCAGTATTTT

v_gene: TRBV27
d_gene: TRBD1
abundance: many
j_gene: TRBJ1-4
CDR3aa: CASSLDRGGEKLFF
CDR3nt: TGTGCCAGCAGTTTAGACAGGGGGGGAGAAAAACTGTTTTTT

v_gene: TRBV11-2
d_gene: TRBD1
abundance: few
j_gene: TRBJ2-7
CDR3aa: CASSLQGGQGAYEQYF
CDR3nt: TGTGCCAGCAGCTTACAGGGCGGACAGGGGGCTTACGAGCAGTACTTC

v_gene: TRBV15
d_gene: TRBD2
abundance: many
j_gene: TRBJ2-3
CDR3aa: CATTSAGGTDTQYF
CDR3nt: TGTGCCACCACTTCAGCGGGGGGTACAGATACGCAGTATTTT

v_gene: TRBV4-3
d_gene: TRBD2
abundance: many
j_gene: TRBJ2-1
CDR3aa: CASSLRGLAGSEQFF
CDR3nt: TGCGCCAGCAGTCTCCGGGGCCTAGCGGGAAGTGAGCAGTTCTTC

v_gene: TRBV24-1
d_gene: .
abundance: .
j_gene: TRBJ1-5
CDR3aa: CATSDARGWEEGTGQPQHF
CDR3nt: TGTGCCACCAGTGACGCGCGGGGCTGGGAGGAAGGCACGGGTCAGCCCCAGCATTTT

v_gene: TRBV20-1
d_gene: .
abundance: .
j_gene: TRBJ1-1
CDR3aa: CSARGGFGGTEAFF
CDR3nt: TGCAGTGCTCGGGGCGGGTTTGGAGGCACTGAAGCTTTCTTT

v_gene: TRBV10-2
d_gene: TRBD1
abundance: few
j_gene: TRBJ2-5
CDR3aa: CASSRWDRGGETQYF
CDR3nt: TGCGCCAGCAGCCGTTGGGACAGGGGAGGTGAGACCCAGTACTTC

v_gene: TRBV15
d_gene: .
abundance: .
j_gene: TRBJ2-1
CDR3aa: CATSRGQWGVNEQFF
CDR3nt: TGTGCCACCAGCAGAGGACAGTGGGGCGTCAATGAGCAGTTCTTC

v_gene: TRBV27
d_gene: .
abundance: many
j_gene: TRBJ1-2
CDR3aa: CASSDATSNYGYTF
CDR3nt: TGTGCCAGCAGTGATGCTACCTCTAACTATGGCTACACCTTC

v_gene: TRBV5-1
d_gene: TRBD1
abundance: few
j_gene: TRBJ2-1
CDR3aa: CASSIRGQSNFEQFF
CDR3nt: TGCGCCAGCAGCATTAGGGGACAGAGTAATTTTGAGCAGTTCTTC

v_gene: TRBV5-1
d_gene: .
abundance: many
j_gene: TRBJ2-1
CDR3aa: CASSRGGPDEQFF
CDR3nt: TGCGCCAGCAGCCGGGGTGGACCCGACGAGCAGTTCTTC

v_gene: TRBV6-2/TRBV6-3
d_gene: TRBD1
abundance: many
j_gene: TRBJ2-1
CDR3aa: CASSYSRTGPEGEQFF
CDR3nt: TGTGCCAGCAGTTACTCCCGGACAGGCCCTGAGGGTGAGCAGTTCTTC

v_gene: TRBV6-2/TRBV6-3
d_gene: TRBD2
abundance: .
j_gene: TRBJ2-5
CDR3aa: CASTSGGLETKYF
CDR3nt: TGTGCCAGCACCTCGGGGGGGCTGGAGACCAAGTACTTC

v_gene: TRBV30
d_gene: .
abundance: few
j_gene: TRBJ1-2
CDR3aa: CAWSVYRANYGYTF
CDR3nt: TGTGCCTGGAGTGTATACCGGGCTAACTATGGCTACACCTTC

v_gene: TRBV20-1
d_gene: TRBD1
abundance: few
j_gene: TRBJ1-1
CDR3aa: CSARSGTGVLEAFF
CDR3nt: TGCAGTGCTAGGTCCGGGACAGGGGTGCTTGAAGCTTTCTTT

v_gene: TRBV20-1
d_gene: TRBD2
abundance: many
j_gene: TRBJ2-3
CDR3aa: CSARQLAGGTDTQYF
CDR3nt: TGCAGTGCCCGCCAACTAGCGGGTGGCACAGATACGCAGTATTTT

v_gene: TRBV20-1
d_gene: TRBD1
abundance: .
j_gene: TRBJ2-5
CDR3aa: CSARGTGLSIETQYF
CDR3nt: TGCAGTGCTAGAGGGACAGGGCTTTCGATAGAGACCCAGTACTTC

v_gene: TRBV6-2/TRBV6-3
d_gene: .
abundance: once
j_gene: TRBJ2-5
CDR3aa: CASSRSTRTWNQYF
CDR3nt: TGTGCCAGCAGTCGATCTACACGGACATGGAACCAGTACTTC

v_gene: TRBV29-1
d_gene: .
abundance: .
j_gene: TRBJ2-7
CDR3aa: CSVPGEAAYEQYF
CDR3nt: TGCAGCGTGCCCGGGGAGGCCGCCTACGAGCAGTACTTC

v_gene: TRBV20-1
d_gene: .
abundance: many
j_gene: TRBJ2-1
CDR3aa: CSAMVQRKTYNEQFF
CDR3nt: TGCAGTGCTATGGTACAGAGGAAAACCTACAATGAGCAGTTCTTC

v_gene: TRBV3-1
d_gene: .
abundance: few
j_gene: TRBJ1-1
CDR3aa: CASSQGGRSFF
CDR3nt: TGTGCCAGCAGCCAAGGGGGACGGAGCTTCTTT

v_gene: TRBV5-5
d_gene: .
abundance: few
j_gene: TRBJ2-2
CDR3aa: CASTGGPDGELFF
CDR3nt: TGTGCCAGCACCGGGGGGCCGGACGGGGAGCTGTTTTTT

v_gene: TRBV7-9
d_gene: .
abundance: few
j_gene: TRBJ2-3
CDR3aa: CASSFIRDSRDTQYF
CDR3nt: TGTGCCAGCAGCTTCATACGGGACTCCCGAGATACGCAGTATTTT

v_gene: TRBV7-2
d_gene: .
abundance: .
j_gene: TRBJ2-2
CDR3aa: CASSLVVKGQVVTGELFF
CDR3nt: TGTGCCAGCAGCTTAGTAGTAAAGGGACAAGTAGTCACCGGGGAGCTGTTTTTT

v_gene: TRBV7-2
d_gene: .
abundance: .
j_gene: TRBJ1-2
CDR3aa: CASSSLTPTLGYTF
CDR3nt: TGTGCCAGCAGCTCCCTAACTCCTACCCTTGGCTACACCTTC

v_gene: TRBV28
d_gene: .
abundance: few
j_gene: TRBJ2-1
CDR3aa: CASSLGGRPTGEQFF
CDR3nt: TGTGCCAGCAGTTTAGGGGGACGGCCTACAGGTGAGCAGTTCTTC

v_gene: TRBV12-3/TRBV12-4
d_gene: .
abundance: few
j_gene: TRBJ1-1
CDR3aa: CASIPGAVTEAFF
CDR3nt: TGTGCCAGCATCCCTGGGGCCGTCACTGAAGCTTTCTTT

v_gene: TRBV7-2
d_gene: .
abundance: .
j_gene: TRBJ1-1
CDR3aa: CASSSDWGGTEAFF
CDR3nt: TGTGCCAGCAGCTCCGACTGGGGGGGCACTGAAGCTTTCTTT

v_gene: TRBV19
d_gene: TRBD1
abundance: many
j_gene: TRBJ1-5
CDR3aa: CASEVRGRQPQHF
CDR3nt: TGTGCCAGTGAGGTGAGGGGGCGTCAGCCCCAGCATTTT

v_gene: TRBV3-1
d_gene: .
abundance: .
j_gene: TRBJ1-2
CDR3aa: CASSISRDGYTF
CDR3nt: TGTGCCAGCAGCATCAGCCGGGACGGCTACACCTTC

v_gene: TRBV6-5
d_gene: TRBD1
abundance: few
j_gene: TRBJ1-3
CDR3aa: CASSYPGGDTIYF
CDR3nt: TGTGCCAGCAGTTACCCAGGGGGCGACACCATATATTTT

v_gene: TRBV5-1
d_gene: TRBD1
abundance: few
j_gene: TRBJ1-2
CDR3aa: CASSLGGGADYGYTF
CDR3nt: TGCGCCAGCAGCTTGGGAGGGGGCGCAGACTATGGCTACACCTTC

v_gene: TRBV9
d_gene: TRBD2
abundance: .
j_gene: TRBJ2-1
CDR3aa: CASSGGTSGGSSYNEQFF
CDR3nt: TGTGCCAGCAGCGGGGGGACTAGCGGAGGGAGCTCCTACAATGAGCAGTTCTTC

v_gene: TRBV11-2
d_gene: .
abundance: many
j_gene: TRBJ2-1
CDR3aa: CASSPFGGAKNEQFF
CDR3nt: TGTGCCAGCAGCCCCTTCGGAGGGGCCAAGAATGAGCAGTTCTTC

v_gene: TRBV4-3
d_gene: .
abundance: few
j_gene: TRBJ1-6
CDR3aa: CASSQAKGSYNSPLHF
CDR3nt: TGCGCCAGCAGCCAAGCAAAAGGGTCCTATAATTCACCCCTCCACTTT

v_gene: TRBV10-3
d_gene: .
abundance: few
j_gene: TRBJ2-7
CDR3aa: CAVGGEQYF
CDR3nt: TGTGCCGTTGGTGGGGAGCAGTACTTC

v_gene: TRBV7-9
d_gene: .
abundance: few
j_gene: TRBJ2-7
CDR3aa: CASSLANQEPYEQYF
CDR3nt: TGTGCCAGCAGCTTAGCTAACCAGGAACCCTACGAGCAGTACTTC